The 10 T cell receptor beta chains in this list originate from one sample, sequenced in a study of shared clonotypes between healthy human individuals. Produced via immunoSEQ multiplex PCR; TCRdb's table is partial and in-frame only. The sample has about 230,000 clones; over 60% are singletons. Sequenced sample: memory CD4+ T cells sorted from blood. As to subset: CD45RA-negative fraction. The source of these receptors is a young man in good health.

The chain uses TRBV6-5 and TRBJ1-2; no clear D gene. This CDR3 spans 10 amino acids. Germline CDR1 and CDR2: MNHEY and SVGAGI. V was cut by 0 bases and J by 12 bases, with 5 bases left in between. Here the CDR3 reads CASSYSKNTF. In DNA form, the CDR3 reads TGTGCCAGCAGTTACTCGAAGAACACCTTC.

Note on this clone: Given a much more abundant clone one base away, this may be a read error. The chain employs TRBV11-2 and TRBJ2-5, with D unresolved. Looked up from germline, CDR1 is SGHAT and CDR2 is FQNNGV. Trimming removed 6 bases at V and 1 base at J, with 6 bases between. The CDR3 is 12 residues long. CDR3 region: CASSRVQETQYF. The DNA for the CDR3 is TGTGCCAGCAGTCGGGTCCAAGAGACCCAGTACTTC.

The sample holds a few counts of this clone. The chain recombines TRBV9 with TRBJ2-1, with D possibly TRBD2 on 6 matching bases. The CDR3 sequence is 15 residues long. CDR1 is SGDLS, CDR2 YYNGEE, per germline. The germline V and J ends were trimmed by 4 bases and 1 base, with 12 bases remaining between them. CDR3 DNA: TGTGCCAGCAGCTCCGGGGGATCTTCCTACAATGAGCAGTTCTTC. Amino acids: CASSSGGSSYNEQFF.

This clone was found a few times. This chain connects TRBV5-1 to TRBJ2-2; D is uncertain. This CDR3 has 12 residues. Between the trimmed V and J ends, which lost 0 bases and 6 bases, there was a span of 3 bases. Germline V lookup: CDR1 SGHRS, CDR2 YFSETQ. This CDR3 is CASSLGSGELFF. CDR3 coding DNA: TGCGCCAGCAGCTTGGGGTCCGGGGAGCTGTTTTTT.

The chain couples TRBV28 to TRBJ1-4; possible D gene TRBD1, 5 bases. The V gene's germline CDR1 is MDHEN and CDR2 SYDVKM. The CDR3 is made up of 14 amino acids. Deletions cut 1 base from V and 5 bases from J, with 8 bases between. As DNA, the CDR3 is TGTGCCAGCAGTTTATATCGGGGGAATGAAAAACTGTTTTTT. This codes for CASSLYRGNEKLFF.

Many counts were recorded for this clone. The chain joins TRBV25-1 to TRBJ1-2; tentative D call: TRBD1 (6 bases). Germline V CDR1 and CDR2: MGHDK, SYGVNS. Trimming took 5 bases from V and 5 from J, leaving 12 bases between them. CDR3 length equals 13 residues. CDR3 protein: CASSPGTNYGYTF. CDR3 sequence (DNA): TGTGCCAGCAGTCCCGGGACAAATTATGGCTACACCTTC.

In its sample, this clone was seen a few times. The V call is TRBV5-1, the J call TRBJ2-3; possible D gene TRBD1, 6 bases. V lost 1 base and J lost 4, with 13 bases in between. CDR1 and CDR2 (germline): SGHRS, YFSETQ. The CDR3 spans 15 residues. CDR3: CASSLTGTYADTQYF. In DNA form, the CDR3 reads TGCGCCAGCAGCTTGACAGGGACCTACGCAGATACGCAGTATTTT.

The rearrangement links TRBV28 to TRBJ2-6; D ambiguous. V shed 6 bases and J shed 3 bases, with 6 bases lying between them. This CDR3 is 13 amino acids long. The germline CDR1 and CDR2 sequences are MDHEN and SYDVKM. The CDR3 sequence: CASSSGGANVLTF. The CDR3 DNA reads TGTGCCAGCAGCTCCGGTGGGGCCAACGTCCTGACTTTC.

The rearrangement joins TRBV5-1 to TRBJ2-5, with no clear D. In germline, CDR1 is SGHRS, CDR2 YFSETQ. The CDR3 runs to 11 residues. Deletions cut 5 bases from V and 4 bases from J, with 6 bases between. CDR3 in DNA: TGCGCCAGCAGGGGTTCAGAGACCCAGTACTTC. This sequence encodes CASRGSETQYF.

The J gene is TRBJ2-2, the V gene TRBV7-9; D possibly matches TRBD1 or TRBD2 (5 bases each). Germline V gives CDR1 SEHNR, CDR2 FQNEAQ (reference sequence). The CDR3 is 14 residues long. V lost 7 bases, J lost 8 bases, and 17 bases lay in between. The CDR3, as DNA: TGTGCCAGCATCACCGGGGACGGTCGTGGGGAGCTGTTTTTT. Its translation is CASITGDGRGELFF.